This T cell receptor (beta chain) is from a study of technical replicates of blood from a handful of donors. The V end was cut by 1 base, the J end by 4 bases, with 13 bases between. The germline V gene encodes CDR1 SEHNR and CDR2 FQNEAQ (reference sequence). The CDR3 has 15 amino acids. This table comes from immunoSEQ multiplex PCR, and its TCRdb copy is limited to in-frame clones, with some not included. The sample yields tens of thousands of clones, over 85% seen once. Material: T cells isolated from PBMCs. The rearrangement joins TRBV7-9 to TRBJ1-1, with a weak D call TRBD1 (5 bases). This receptor was obtained from a human donor in good health. Written as DNA, the CDR3 is TGTGCCAGCAGCTTAGGGGAGGGGCCGCGCACTGAAGCTTTCTTT. Its translation: CASSLGEGPRTEAFF. The variable domain in full, with the rest retrieved from reference TRBV7-9 and TRBJ1-1, is DTGVSQNPRHKITKRGQNVTFRCDPISEHNRLYWYRQTLGQGPEFLTYFQNEAQLEKSRLLSDRFSAERPKGSFSTLEIQRTEQGDSAMYLCASSLGEGPRTEAFFGQGTRLTVV.